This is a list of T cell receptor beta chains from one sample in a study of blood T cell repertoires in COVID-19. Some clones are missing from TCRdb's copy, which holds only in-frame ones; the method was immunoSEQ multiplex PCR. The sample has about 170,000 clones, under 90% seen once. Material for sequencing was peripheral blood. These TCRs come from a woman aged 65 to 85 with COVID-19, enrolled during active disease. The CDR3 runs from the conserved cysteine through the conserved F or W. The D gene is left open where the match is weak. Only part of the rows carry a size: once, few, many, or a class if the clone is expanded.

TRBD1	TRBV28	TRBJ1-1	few	TGTGCCAGCAGTTTACGTGACAGGGTATGGACTGAAGCTTTCTTT	CASSLRDRVWTEAFF
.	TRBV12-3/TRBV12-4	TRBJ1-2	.	TGTGCCAGCATGGAGGGGGGGCGCTATGGCTACACCTTC	CASMEGGRYGYTF
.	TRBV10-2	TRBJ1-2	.	TGCGCCAGCAGTCTTGAGTTGTTCTATGGCTACACCTTC	CASSLELFYGYTF
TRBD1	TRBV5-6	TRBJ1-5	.	TGTGCCAGCAGCTCCAGAGGGGGCGATCAGCCCCAGCATTTT	CASSSRGGDQPQHF
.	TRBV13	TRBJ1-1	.	TGTGCCAGCAGCTTGGAGGGGGGGCAAGCTTTCTTT	CASSLEGGQAFF
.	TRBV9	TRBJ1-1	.	TGTGCCAGCAGCCCCGGCGAGGGCCGGGTTGAAACTGAAGCTTTCTTT	CASSPGEGRVETEAFF
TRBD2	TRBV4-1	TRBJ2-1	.	TGCGCCAGCAGCCAATATCAGACTAGCGGGGGGACGGGCTACAATGAGCAGTTCTTC	CASSQYQTSGGTGYNEQFF
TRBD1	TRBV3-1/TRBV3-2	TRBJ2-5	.	TGTGCCAGCAGCCAGGGACAGAAAGAGACCCAGTACTTC	CASSQGQKETQYF
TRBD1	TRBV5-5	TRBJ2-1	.	TGTGCCAGCAGCCCAGTGGCGGGACAGGTAAGGGATGAGCAGTTCTTC	CASSPVAGQVRDEQFF
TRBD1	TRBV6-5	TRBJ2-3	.	TGTGCCAGCAGTCGGGACAGGGGGAGCACAGATACGCAGTATTTT	CASSRDRGSTDTQYF
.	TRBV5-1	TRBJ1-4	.	TGCGCCAGCAGCTTGGGGTTACGTCAGGGGTCTAGTGAAAAACTGTTTTTT	CASSLGLRQGSSEKLFF
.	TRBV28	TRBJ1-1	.	TGTGCCAGCAGTTGGGGCGGGAACACTGAAGCTTTCTTT	CASSWGGNTEAFF
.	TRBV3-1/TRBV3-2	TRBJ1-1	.	TGTGCCAGCAGTCGAGGAGGAGGTGAAGCTTTCTTT	CASSRGGGEAFF
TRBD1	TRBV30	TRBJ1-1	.	TGTGCCTGGAGTCACAGGGGAGGCACTGAAGCTTTCTTT	CAWSHRGGTEAFF
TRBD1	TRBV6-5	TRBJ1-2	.	TGTGCCAGCAAAAAGGACAGGTTTTCTAACTATGGCTACACCTTC	CASKKDRFSNYGYTF
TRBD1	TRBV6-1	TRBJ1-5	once	TGTGCCAGCAGTGACCCCAGGGGGACGCGGCAGCCCCAGCATTTT	CASSDPRGTRQPQHF
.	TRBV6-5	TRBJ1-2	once	TGTGCCAGCAGTTTTACCCCCCGCGGGGGGCACTATGGCTACACCTTC	CASSFTPRGGHYGYTF
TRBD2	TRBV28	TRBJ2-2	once	TGTGCCAGCCCAGCTAGCGGGGGTTCCGGGGAGCTGTTTTTT	CASPASGGSGELFF
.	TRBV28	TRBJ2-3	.	TGTGCCAGCAGTTTAGGGCAGGGCAAACCAGATACGCAGTATTTT	CASSLGQGKPDTQYF
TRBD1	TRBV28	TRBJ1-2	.	TGTGCCAGCAGTCCAGGGGGTTTCTATGGCTACACCTTC	CASSPGGFYGYTF
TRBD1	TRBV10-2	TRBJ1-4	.	TGCGCCAGCAGTGAGGATGGCCCCCCGGACAGGGAATATGAAAAACTGTTTTTT	CASSEDGPPDREYEKLFF
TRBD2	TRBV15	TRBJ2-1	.	TGTGCCACCAGCCGGGACTATCAACCGGGCGGAGAGCAGTTCTTC	CATSRDYQPGGEQFF
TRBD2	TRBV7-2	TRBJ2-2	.	TGTGCCAGCAGCCAACTAACTAGCGGGACCGGGGAGCTGTTTTTT	CASSQLTSGTGELFF
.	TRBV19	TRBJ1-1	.	TGTGCCAGTAGTGTTTCGAGGGTGAACACTGAAGCTTTCTTT	CASSVSRVNTEAFF